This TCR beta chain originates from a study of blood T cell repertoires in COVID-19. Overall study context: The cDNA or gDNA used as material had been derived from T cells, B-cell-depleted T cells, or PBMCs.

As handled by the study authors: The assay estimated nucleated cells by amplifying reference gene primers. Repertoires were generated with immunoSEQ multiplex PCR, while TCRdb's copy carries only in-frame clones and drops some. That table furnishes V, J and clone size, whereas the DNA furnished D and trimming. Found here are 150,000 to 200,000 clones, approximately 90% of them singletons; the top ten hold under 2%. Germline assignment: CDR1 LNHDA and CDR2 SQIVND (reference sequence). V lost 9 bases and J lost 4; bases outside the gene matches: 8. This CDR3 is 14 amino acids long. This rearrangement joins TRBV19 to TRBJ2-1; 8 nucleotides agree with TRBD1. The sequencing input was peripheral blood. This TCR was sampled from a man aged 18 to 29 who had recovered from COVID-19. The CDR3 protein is CASRSGQGYNEQFF. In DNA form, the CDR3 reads TGTGCCAGCCGGTCTGGACAGGGTTACAATGAGCAGTTCTTC.